The 29 T cell receptor beta chains reported below all come from one sample, sequenced in a study of CD8+ T cells in alopecia areata. Extracted from the samples, RNA was reverse transcribed into cDNA to serve as the sequencing template. TCRdb's copy holds only in-frame clones and misses some; the assay was immunoSEQ multiplex PCR. Listed for the sample are 200,000 to 300,000 clones, none seen a single time. Markers including CD4, CD8alpha, NKG2D and NKG2ACE guided sorting of pooled cutaneous lymph node cells. Sequenced material: CD4+ T cells sorted from a lymph node. The receptors shown here come from a C3H/HeJ mouse with alopecia areata. The strain's MHC type: H2-k.

To note about this clone: Gene names are mouse gene names. The CDR3 end lies 4 residues beyond the end of the read and is filled in from the germline J gene. This sequence joins TRBV13-2 and TRBJ2-1; 8 positions match TRBD2. J was trimmed by 6 bases and V by 4 bases; bases with no gene match: 9. The CDR3 contains 15 residues. The germline gives CDR1 NNHNN, CDR2 SYGAGS (reference sequence). Here the CDR3 reads CASGLPGLAGAEQFF. CDR3 DNA (partial): TGTGCCAGCGGTCTCCCGGGACTGGCGGGTGCT.

This clone was seen only a few times. Germline and genes here are mouse. The chain's CDR3 is CASSPKLGGAETLYF. The CDR3 DNA, read in part, is TGTGCCAGCAGCCCGAAACTGGGGGGCGCAGAA. This chain links TRBV5 with TRBJ2-3; 9 nucleotides align to TRBD2. The read is 4 residues too short to cover the CDR3 end, so that end is filled in from the germline J gene. J gave up 3 bases and V 4 bases, and 5 bases lay outside the gene matches. Germline V gene data show CDR1 as LGHNA and CDR2 as YNLKQL (reference sequence). The CDR3 is 15 residues long.

This clone appeared a few times. Gene labels here are mouse ones. The read comes to an end 4 residues before the CDR3 does, leaving the germline J gene to fill in the end. The rearrangement joins TRBV24 to TRBJ1-1; D gene ambiguous. CDR3 length equals 13 residues. Germline-derived CDR1 and CDR2 are KGHTA and FRNEEI. Trimming cost V 0 bases and J 1 base, with 3 bases left between them. The DNA read from the CDR3 is TGTGCCAGCAGTCTGTACAGAAACACA. Translated, it gives CASSLYRNT. Given in full, the CDR3 is CASSLYRNTEVFF.

Remarks on this clone: All gene names here are mouse names. Read sequence stops 4 residues before the CDR3 end, and the germline J gene provides the missing end. The V gene is TRBV5, the J gene TRBJ1-2, with TRBD1 matching 9 bases. The CDR3 is 17 residues long. CDR1 and CDR2 from the germline V gene are LGHNA and YNLKQL (reference sequence). The ends lost 2 bases at V and 1 base at J; junction bases unmatched: 8. CDR3 sequence reads: CASSQTTGGGLNSDYTF. Incomplete CDR3 DNA: TGTGCCAGCAGCCAAACGACAGGGGGGGGGCTAAACTCC.

With respect to this clone: Gene names follow the mouse nomenclature. With the read ending 4 residues before the CDR3 end, the germline J gene is used to fill in that end. The chain has TRBV19 and TRBJ2-2, with D hard to call. The V end lost 5 bases, the J end lost 1 base, and 12 bases lay between the germline ends. The germline V gene has CDR1 FNHDT and CDR2 SITEND (reference sequence). The CDR3 loop spans 15 amino acids. CDR3 bases read: TGTGCCAGCAGCCCCGTACACGAAAACACCGGG. Translation: CASSPVHENTG. The full CDR3 sequence reads CASSPVHENTGQLYF.

Of note for this clone: Mouse gene names and germline throughout. The read stops 4 residues short of the end of the CDR3; the missing end is completed from the germline J gene. The chain uses TRBV5 and TRBJ2-3; D unresolved. The CDR3 is 13 amino acids. Per germline, CDR1 LGHNA and CDR2 YNLKQL (reference sequence). CDR3 sequence reads: CASSRDYLETLYF. The DNA read from the CDR3 is TGTGCCAGCAGCCGAGACTATTTAGAA.

This clone has ten or more counts. Genes and germline come from the mouse. The observed sequence ends 4 residues before the CDR3 terminus, with the missing tail filled in from the germline J gene. The same CDR3 arises from other DNA sequences in this sample as well. The chain recombines TRBV17 with TRBJ2-7, with 7 bases matching TRBD2. J was trimmed by 0 bases and V by 1 base; bases with no gene match: 0. The CDR3 runs 14 residues. Germline V gives CDR1 MNHDT, CDR2 YYDKIL. The CDR3 loop is CASSRAGGSYEQYF. The CDR3 DNA, read in part, is TGTGCTAGCAGTAGAGCTGGGGGCTCCTAT.

On this clone itself: The gene names given are mouse names. The same CDR3 also results from other DNA sequences found in this sample. The part of the CDR3 DNA that was read is TGTGCCAGCAGCCAAGACTGGGGGGCAAACACA. Protein sequence: CASSQDWGANT. The full CDR3 protein reads CASSQDWGANTEVFF. This chain connects TRBV5 to TRBJ1-1, with D tentatively TRBD1 (5 bases). The sequenced fragment ends 4 residues before the CDR3 boundary, so the rest is inferred from the germline J gene. The CDR3 length is 15 residues. V was pared by 0 bases and J by 0 bases, with 8 bases between. Per the germline V gene, CDR1 is LGHNA and CDR2 is YNLKQL (reference sequence).

Regarding this clone: Germline and genes here are mouse. The CDR3 is cut off 4 residues early in the read; its end comes from the germline J gene. V usage is TRBV1 and J usage is TRBJ2-1, with 11 bases that match TRBD1. The germline CDR1 and CDR2 sequences are NSQYPW and LRSPGD (reference sequence). The CDR3 contains 16 residues. The CDR3 reads CTCSADPGTGGAEQFF. The sequenced CDR3 bases are TGCACCTGCAGTGCAGATCCCGGGACAGGGGGGGCT.

This clone was counted between two and nine times. A much larger clone differs from this one at a single base, so this may be a read error. Gene labels here are mouse ones. The CDR3 DNA, read in part, is TGTGCCAGCAGTGAACAGGGAAACACCGGG. Translating it yields CASSEQGNTG. The full CDR3 is CASSEQGNTGQLYF. This rearrangement joins TRBV14 to TRBJ2-2; D is perhaps TRBD1 (6 bases). The CDR3 end lies 4 residues beyond the end of the read and is filled in from the germline J gene. Trimming shortened V by 4 bases and J by 1 base, and 8 bases separated the two germline ends. The CDR3 runs to 14 residues. CDR1 and CDR2 (germline): SGHDT, FRDEAV.

This clone was counted between two and nine times. Gene labels here are mouse ones. CDR3 bases read: TGTGCCAGCGGTGACGGGACAGGTGCT. Translating gives CASGDGTGA. The CDR3 in full is CASGDGTGAEQFF. The chain recombines TRBV13-2 with TRBJ2-1; 8 bases line up with TRBD1. The CDR3 goes on 4 residues after the read ends, and that part is filled in from the germline J gene. Germline trimming cut 2 bases from V and 6 bases from J; bases unmatched to any gene: 1. The CDR3 spans 13 residues. Germline CDR1 reads NNHNN; CDR2 reads SYGAGS (reference sequence).

Concerning this clone itself: Gene names and germline refer to mouse. The read is 4 residues too short to cover the CDR3 end, so that end is filled in from the germline J gene. The rearrangement joins TRBV13-1 to TRBJ2-4; D is possibly TRBD2 (6 bases). Per germline, CDR1 NSHNY and CDR2 SYGAGN. Trimming took off 2 bases at V and 3 bases at J, with 10 bases between the two ends. The CDR3 totals 14 residues. CDR3 DNA (partial): TGTGCCAGCAGTGACAGACTGGTGCAAAAC. It codes for CASSDRLVQN. The CDR3 as a whole reads CASSDRLVQNTLYF.

To note about this clone: Genes and germline come from the mouse. The CDR3 end lies 4 residues beyond the end of the read and is filled in from the germline J gene. This chain uses TRBV13-1 with TRBJ2-7, with TRBD2 identical over 10 bases. CDR3 length: 14 residues. Germline V CDR1 and CDR2: NSHNY, SYGAGN. CDR3 DNA (partial): TGTGCCAGCAGTGCCCCGGGACTGGGGTAT. As protein: CASSAPGLGY. The CDR3 in full is CASSAPGLGYEQYF.

This clone was recorded a few times. The genes and germline here are from mouse. The read is 4 residues too short to cover the CDR3 end, so that end is filled in from the germline J gene. The V gene is TRBV5, the J gene TRBJ2-5, with 7 bases identical to TRBD1. Germline CDR1 and CDR2: LGHNA and YNLKQL (reference sequence). The CDR3 loop spans 14 amino acids. The CDR3 here is CASSQTGTEDTQYF. CDR3 DNA (partial): TGTGCCAGCAGCCAAACCGGGACAGAAGAC.

This clone has only a few counts. Gene and germline names: mouse. The sequenced fragment ends 4 residues before the CDR3 boundary, so the rest is inferred from the germline J gene. At the DNA level, this CDR3 is encoded by other sequences in the same sample as well. J is TRBJ2-5 and V is TRBV1; D call uncertain. The germline CDR1 and CDR2 sequences are NSQYPW and LRSPGD (reference sequence). The CDR3 has 13 amino acids. V was cut by 3 bases and J by 3 bases, with 7 bases left in between. The sequenced CDR3 bases are TGCACCTGCAGTGCGCCAGTGCAAGAC. It encodes CTCSAPVQD. The entire CDR3 reads CTCSAPVQDTQYF.

As for this clone: Gene names are the mouse ones. The read terminates 4 residues before the CDR3 end, so the remaining end is supplied by the germline J gene. This chain joins TRBV13-1 and TRBJ2-7; D is perhaps TRBD1 (6 bases). Germline lookup yields CDR1 NSHNY and CDR2 SYGAGN. The CDR3 has 16 residues. V was cut by 3 bases and J by 3 bases, with 19 bases left in between. CDR3 bases read: TGTGCCAGCAGTGGGTCCCGGGACAAAACAAACTAT. Translating gives CASSGSRDKTNY. The entire CDR3 is CASSGSRDKTNYEQYF.

The table lists this clone with a few counts. Gene names are the mouse ones. The read falls 4 residues short of the CDR3 end, and the missing part is taken from the germline J gene. The chain employs TRBV31 and TRBJ1-2; TRBD1 matches at 7 bases. The CDR3 extends over 14 amino acids. Losses at the gene ends were 3 bases for V and 0 bases for J; bases not matched to a gene: 4. Looked up from germline, CDR1 is GKSSPN and CDR2 is SITVG. CDR3 sequence reads: CAWRTGTANSDYTF. The sequenced part of the CDR3 DNA is TGTGCCTGGAGGACCGGGACAGCAAACTCC.

A remark on this clone: Gene names and germline refer to mouse. Coverage ceases 4 residues before the CDR3 finishes, and the germline J gene fills in the end. The chain is built from TRBV1 and TRBJ2-7, with 9 bases fitting TRBD1. Germline-derived CDR1 and CDR2 are NSQYPW and LRSPGD (reference sequence). CDR3 length: 14 residues. The chain's CDR3 is CTCSAVYRGHEQYF. The CDR3 bases that were read are TGCACCTGCAGTGCAGTTTACAGGGGGCAT.

In this sample, this clone turned up a few times. The gene names given are mouse names. The sequence runs out 4 residues before the end of the CDR3; the remainder is reconstructed from the germline J gene. The chain has TRBV13-3 and TRBJ2-1, with TRBD1 matching 7 bases. The CDR3 is 14 amino acids. Trimming cost V 6 bases and J 4 bases; bases outside gene matches: 7. Germline CDR1 reads NNHDY; CDR2 reads SYVADS. The sequenced CDR3 bases are TGTGCCAGCAACCCAGGGGGAGTATATGCT. It specifies CASNPGGVYA. The CDR3 in full is CASNPGGVYAEQFF.

On this clone itself: The genes are named according to mouse. The read ends 4 residues early relative to the CDR3; the germline J gene fills the gap. The V call is TRBV13-1, the J call TRBJ2-1, with D possibly matching TRBD2 (6 bases). Trimming stripped 4 bases from V and 2 bases from J, with 13 bases between. The CDR3 loop spans 15 amino acids. Germline CDR1 and CDR2: NSHNY and SYGAGN. This CDR3 reads CASSLSGVYYAEQFF. CDR3 DNA, as far as it was read: TGTGCCAGCAGTTTGTCTGGGGTGTACTATGCT.

As regards this clone: Gene names are the mouse ones. Distinct nucleotide sequences in the sample also encode this CDR3. The CDR3 sequence is CAWSLQGANTGQLYF. CDR3 DNA, as far as it was read: TGTGCCTGGAGTCTCCAGGGAGCAAACACCGGG. The J gene is TRBJ2-2, the V gene TRBV31, with D perhaps TRBD1 (5 bases). The read falls 4 residues short of the CDR3 end, and the missing part is taken from the germline J gene. Germline assignment: CDR1 GKSSPN and CDR2 SITVG. V shed 0 bases and J shed 0 bases, with 8 bases lying between them. The CDR3 loop spans 15 amino acids.

Concerning this clone itself: Here the gene names and germline are mouse. The read ends 4 residues shy of where the CDR3 ends; the end is completed using the germline J gene. The genes are TRBV17 and TRBJ2-3, with 9 bases lining up with TRBD2. The CDR3 covers 18 residues. CDR1 is MNHDT and CDR2 is YYDKIL in the germline V gene. J lost 0 bases, V lost 2 bases, and 9 bases had no gene match. CDR3 DNA, as far as it was read: TGTGCTAGCAGTAGATTGGGGGGGCGCAGGGACAGTGCAGAA. Amino acid sequence: CASSRLGGRRDSAE. The complete CDR3 protein is CASSRLGGRRDSAETLYF.

Details on this clone: Gene names denote mouse genes. With the read ending 4 residues before the CDR3 end, the germline J gene is used to fill in that end. The genes are TRBV13-1 and TRBJ1-2; TRBD1 might be the D (6 bases). Germline CDR1 reads NSHNY; CDR2 reads SYGAGN. This CDR3 comprises 18 residues. Trimming left V 0 bases short and J 0 bases short, with 18 bases between. The sequenced part of the CDR3 DNA is TGTGCCAGCAGTGATGCACGCAGGGGAGGTCTCGCAAACTCC. As protein: CASSDARRGGLANS. The full CDR3 protein reads CASSDARRGGLANSDYTF.

This clone was counted between two and nine times. The gene names here belong to mouse. This CDR3 is also generated by other DNA sequences in the sample. The CDR3 DNA, read in part, is TGCACCTGCAGTGCAGATGCGGGACAGAATTCGCCC. It specifies CTCSADAGQNSP. In full, the CDR3 reads CTCSADAGQNSPLYF. J is TRBJ1-6 and V is TRBV1; 7 bases align to TRBD1. The CDR3 extends 3 residues past the end of the read, so its final part is completed from the germline J gene. TRBJ1-6 is reported as an ORF; its role is uncertain. Germline CDR1 NSQYPW, CDR2 LRSPGD (reference sequence). The ends lost 0 bases at V and 7 bases at J; junction bases unmatched: 3. The length of the CDR3 is 15 residues.

This clone was seen only a few times. Gene labels here are mouse ones. The observed sequence ends 4 residues before the CDR3 terminus, with the missing tail filled in from the germline J gene. This sequence joins TRBV19 and TRBJ1-1, with 8 bases fitting TRBD1. V lost 6 bases to trimming and J lost 4 bases; unmatched junction nucleotides: 5. The CDR3 loop spans 13 amino acids. Germline CDR1 reads FNHDT; CDR2 reads SITEND (reference sequence). The part of the CDR3 DNA that was read is TGTGCCAGCACCCCAGGGGGCTCCACA. This translates into CASTPGGST. The whole CDR3 sequence reads CASTPGGSTEVFF.

This clone was recorded at least ten times. The gene names given are mouse names. The read terminates 4 residues ahead of where the CDR3 ends, so the germline J gene completes it. This specimen includes other DNA sequences encoding the same CDR3. The V gene is TRBV13-3, the J gene TRBJ1-1; perhaps TRBD1 as D (6 bases). There are 14 residues in the CDR3. The germline V and J ends were trimmed by 2 bases and 0 bases, with 8 bases remaining between them. CDR1 is NNHDY, CDR2 SYVADS, per germline. The CDR3 here is CASSDRGANTEVFF. Incomplete CDR3 DNA: TGTGCCAGCAGTGACAGGGGAGCAAACACA.

In its sample, this clone was seen a few times. Mouse gene names apply. The CDR3 is cut off 4 residues early in the read; its end comes from the germline J gene. V is TRBV1 and J is TRBJ1-1; possible D gene TRBD1, 6 bases. The CDR3 is made up of 12 amino acids. Germline lookup yields CDR1 NSQYPW and CDR2 LRSPGD (reference sequence). Trimming cost V 5 bases and J 4 bases, with 8 bases left between them. The covered CDR3 bases are TGCACCTGCAGTCGACAGGTCACA. Translating it yields CTCSRQVT. The whole CDR3 protein reads CTCSRQVTEVFF.

Remarks on this clone: Gene names denote mouse genes. CDR3 DNA (partial): TGCACCTGCAGTGCAGATCGACAGACCGCAAACTCC. Its translation is CTCSADRQTANS. The full CDR3 is CTCSADRQTANSDYTF. The V call is TRBV1, the J call TRBJ1-2; D may be TRBD1 (5 bases). The read halts 4 residues ahead of the CDR3 end, with the missing end drawn from the germline J gene. V was pared by 0 bases and J by 0 bases, with 11 bases between. The CDR3 consists of 16 residues. CDR1 NSQYPW and CDR2 LRSPGD come from the germline V gene (reference sequence).

This clone has just a few counts. The listed genes are named as in mouse. Read data end 4 residues before the CDR3 end; the end is taken from the germline J gene. The V call is TRBV19, the J call TRBJ1-2; no clear D. CDR3 length: 14 residues. V was shortened by 4 bases and J by 0 bases, with 10 bases between the two germline ends. Germline values: CDR1 FNHDT, CDR2 SITEND (reference sequence). CDR3 sequence: CASSSRQTNSDYTF. CDR3 bases read: TGTGCCAGCAGTTCGCGACAAACAAACTCC.